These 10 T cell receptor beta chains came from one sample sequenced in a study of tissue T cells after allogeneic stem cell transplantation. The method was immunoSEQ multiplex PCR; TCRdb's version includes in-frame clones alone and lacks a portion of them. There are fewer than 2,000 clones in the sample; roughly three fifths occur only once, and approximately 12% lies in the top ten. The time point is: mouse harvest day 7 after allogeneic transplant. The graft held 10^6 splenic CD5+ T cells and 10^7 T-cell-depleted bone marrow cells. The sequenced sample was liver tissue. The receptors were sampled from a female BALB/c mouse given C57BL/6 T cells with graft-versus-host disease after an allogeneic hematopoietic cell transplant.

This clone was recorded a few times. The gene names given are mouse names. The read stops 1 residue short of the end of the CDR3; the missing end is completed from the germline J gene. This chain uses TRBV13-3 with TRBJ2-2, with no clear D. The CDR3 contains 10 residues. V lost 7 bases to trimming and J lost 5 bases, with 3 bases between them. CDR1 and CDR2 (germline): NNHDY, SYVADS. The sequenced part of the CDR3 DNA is TGTGCCAGCGGGACCGGGCAGCTCTAC. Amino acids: CASGTGQLY. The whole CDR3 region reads CASGTGQLYF.

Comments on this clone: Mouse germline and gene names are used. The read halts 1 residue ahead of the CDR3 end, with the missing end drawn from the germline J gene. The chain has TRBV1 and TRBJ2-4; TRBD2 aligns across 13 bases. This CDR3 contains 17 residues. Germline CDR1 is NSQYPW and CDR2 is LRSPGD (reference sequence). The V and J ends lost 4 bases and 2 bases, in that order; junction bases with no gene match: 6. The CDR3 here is CTCSVRDWGGAQNTLYF. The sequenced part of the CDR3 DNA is TGCACCTGCAGTGTCCGGGACTGGGGGGGGGCTCAAAACACCTTGTAC.

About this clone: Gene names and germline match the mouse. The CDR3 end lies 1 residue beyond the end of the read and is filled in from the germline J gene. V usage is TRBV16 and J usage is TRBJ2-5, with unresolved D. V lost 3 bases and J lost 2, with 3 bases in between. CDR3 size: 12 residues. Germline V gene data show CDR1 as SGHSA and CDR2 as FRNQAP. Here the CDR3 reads CASSFSQDTQYF. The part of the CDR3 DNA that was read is TGTGCAAGCAGCTTTAGCCAAGACACCCAGTAC.

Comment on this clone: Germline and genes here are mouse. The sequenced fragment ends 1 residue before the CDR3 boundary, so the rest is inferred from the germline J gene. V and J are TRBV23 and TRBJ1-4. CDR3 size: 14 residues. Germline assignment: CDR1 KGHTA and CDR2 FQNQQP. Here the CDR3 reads CSSSQSGQNERLFF. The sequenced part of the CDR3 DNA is TGCTCCAGCAGTCAATCGGGGCAGAACGAAAGATTATTT.

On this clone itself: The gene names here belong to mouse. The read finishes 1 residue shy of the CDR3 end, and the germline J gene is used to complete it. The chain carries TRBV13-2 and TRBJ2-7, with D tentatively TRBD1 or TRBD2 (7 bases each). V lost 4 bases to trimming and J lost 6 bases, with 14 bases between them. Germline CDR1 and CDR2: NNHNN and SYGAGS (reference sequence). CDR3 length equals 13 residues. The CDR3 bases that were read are TGTGCCAGCGGTTTGCAGGGGGGGGTTGAACAGTAC. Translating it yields CASGLQGGVEQY. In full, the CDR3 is CASGLQGGVEQYF.

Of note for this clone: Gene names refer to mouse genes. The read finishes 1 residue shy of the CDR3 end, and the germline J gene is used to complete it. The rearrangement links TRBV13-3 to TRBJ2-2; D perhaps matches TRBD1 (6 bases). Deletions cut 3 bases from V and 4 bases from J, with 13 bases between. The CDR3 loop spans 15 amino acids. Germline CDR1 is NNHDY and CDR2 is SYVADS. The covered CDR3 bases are TGTGCCAGCAGTGTCCAGGGGAGGGTCACCGGGCAGCTCTAC. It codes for CASSVQGRVTGQLY. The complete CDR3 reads CASSVQGRVTGQLYF.

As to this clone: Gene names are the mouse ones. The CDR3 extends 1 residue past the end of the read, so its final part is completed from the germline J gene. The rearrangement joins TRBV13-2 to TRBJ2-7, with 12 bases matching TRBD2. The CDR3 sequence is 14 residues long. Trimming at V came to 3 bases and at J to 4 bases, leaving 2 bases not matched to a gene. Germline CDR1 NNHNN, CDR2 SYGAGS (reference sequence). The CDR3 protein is CASGGTGGVYEQYF. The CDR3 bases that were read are TGTGCCAGCGGTGGGACTGGGGGGGTATATGAACAGTAC.

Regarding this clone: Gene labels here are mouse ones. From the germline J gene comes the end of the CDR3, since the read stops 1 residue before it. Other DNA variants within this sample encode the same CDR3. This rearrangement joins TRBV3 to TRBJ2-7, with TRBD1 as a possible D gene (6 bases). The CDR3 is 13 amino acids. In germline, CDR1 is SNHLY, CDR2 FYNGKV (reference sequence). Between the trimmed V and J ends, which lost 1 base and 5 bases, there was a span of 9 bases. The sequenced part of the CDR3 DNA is TGTGCCAGCAGCTTAGGCAGGGGCGATGAACAGTAC. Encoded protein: CASSLGRGDEQY. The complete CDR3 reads CASSLGRGDEQYF.

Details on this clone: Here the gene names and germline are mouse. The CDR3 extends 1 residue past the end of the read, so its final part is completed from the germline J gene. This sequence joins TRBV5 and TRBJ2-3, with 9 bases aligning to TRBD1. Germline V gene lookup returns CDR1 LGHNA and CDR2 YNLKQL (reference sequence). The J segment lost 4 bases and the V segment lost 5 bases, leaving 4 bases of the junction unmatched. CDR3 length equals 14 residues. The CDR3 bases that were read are TGTGCCAGCAGCAGGGACAGGGAGACAGAAACGCTGTAT. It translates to CASSRDRETETLY. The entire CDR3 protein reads CASSRDRETETLYF.

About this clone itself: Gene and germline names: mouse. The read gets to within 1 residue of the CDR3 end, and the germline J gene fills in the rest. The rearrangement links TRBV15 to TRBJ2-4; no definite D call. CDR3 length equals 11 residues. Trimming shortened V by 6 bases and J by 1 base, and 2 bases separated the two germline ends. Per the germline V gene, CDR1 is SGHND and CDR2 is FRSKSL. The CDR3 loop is CASRGQNTLYF. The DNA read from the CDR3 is TGTGCCAGCAGGGGTCAAAACACCTTGTAC.